This T cell receptor (beta chain) was recovered during a study of blood T cell repertoires in COVID-19. About this clone: Other DNA sequences in the sample encode the same CDR3.

The assay was immunoSEQ multiplex PCR, and TCRdb's table has in-frame clones only and misses some. The data hold 150,000 to 200,000 clones, with roughly 82% observed a single time. CDR1 and CDR2 from the germline V gene are KGHSH and LQKENI. V was cut by 3 bases and J by 2 bases, with 3 bases left in between. CDR3 size: 12 residues. The sample taken for sequencing was peripheral blood. The chain couples TRBV18 to TRBJ2-3, with D hard to call. The sequence derives from a woman between 35 and 50 years old with COVID-19, enrolled during active disease. The CDR3, as DNA: TGTGCCAGCTCACCGGCCACAGATACGCAGTATTTT. Its protein is CASSPATDTQYF.